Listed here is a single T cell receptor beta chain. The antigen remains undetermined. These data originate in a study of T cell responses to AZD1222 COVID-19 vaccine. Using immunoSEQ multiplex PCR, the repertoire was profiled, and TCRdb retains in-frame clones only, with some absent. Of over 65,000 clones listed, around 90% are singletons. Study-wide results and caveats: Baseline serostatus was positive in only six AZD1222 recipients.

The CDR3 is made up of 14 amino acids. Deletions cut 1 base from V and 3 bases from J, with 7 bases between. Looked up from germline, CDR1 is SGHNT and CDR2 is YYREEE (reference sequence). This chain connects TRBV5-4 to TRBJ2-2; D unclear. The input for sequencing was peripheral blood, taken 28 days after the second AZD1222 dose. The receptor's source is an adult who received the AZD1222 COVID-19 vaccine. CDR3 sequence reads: CASSLKFDTGELFF. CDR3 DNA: TGTGCCAGCAGCTTGAAGTTTGACACCGGGGAGCTGTTTTTT.